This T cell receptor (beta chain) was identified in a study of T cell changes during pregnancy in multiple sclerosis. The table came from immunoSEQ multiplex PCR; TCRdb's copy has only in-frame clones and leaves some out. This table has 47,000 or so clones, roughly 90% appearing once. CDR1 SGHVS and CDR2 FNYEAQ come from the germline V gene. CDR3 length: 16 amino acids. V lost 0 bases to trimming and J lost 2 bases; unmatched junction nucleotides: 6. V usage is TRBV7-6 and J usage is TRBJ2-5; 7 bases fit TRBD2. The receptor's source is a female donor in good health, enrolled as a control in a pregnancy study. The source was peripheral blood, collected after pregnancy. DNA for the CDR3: TGTGCCAGCAGCTTAGCGGTGATGGGGGGGCAAGAGACCCAGTACTTC. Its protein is CASSLAVMGGQETQYF.